The 8 T cell receptor beta chains listed next were all sequenced from one sample in a study of T cell responses to AZD1222 COVID-19 vaccine. Here immunoSEQ multiplex PCR was the method, and the copy in TCRdb shows in-frame clones only, minus some. The sample lists 150,000 to 200,000 clones, roughly 92% seen once, with 5.1% in the top ten. Material: peripheral blood, obtained 28 days after the second AZD1222 dose. The receptor source for this set is an adult who received the AZD1222 COVID-19 vaccine.

V is TRBV19 and J is TRBJ1-5, with a weak D call TRBD1 (6 bases). CDR1 and CDR2 from the germline V gene are LNHDA and SQIVND (reference sequence). V shed 7 bases and J shed 4 bases, with 20 bases lying between them. The CDR3 consists of 16 residues. The DNA for the CDR3 is TGTGCCAGTAAAGTAGTCGGGAAGGGGGAGAATCAGCCCCAGCATTTT. Residues: CASKVVGKGENQPQHF.

In this sample, this clone turned up once. The CDR3 loop is CASSRGQNTEAFF. The CDR3 DNA sequence: TGTGCCAGTAGTAGGGGACAGAACACTGAAGCTTTCTTT. The rearrangement uses TRBV19 and TRBJ1-1, with D possibly being TRBD1 (6 bases). Germline CDR1 and CDR2: LNHDA and SQIVND (reference sequence). The CDR3 is 13 amino acids. With 4 bases removed from V and 1 base from J, the gap between germline ends came to 7 bases.

The chain combines TRBV4-2 with TRBJ2-7; 10 nucleotides match TRBD2. This CDR3 spans 15 amino acids. Germline CDR1 and CDR2: LGHNA and YNFKEQ. With 2 bases clipped from V and 2 bases from J, the junction kept 3 bases outside the gene matches. The CDR3 sequence: CASSQWGLATYEQYF. Here the CDR3 DNA reads TGTGCCAGCAGCCAATGGGGACTAGCGACCTACGAGCAGTACTTC.

The chain joins TRBV5-4 to TRBJ1-1; D is unresolved. The germline V and J ends were trimmed by 0 bases and 6 bases, with 12 bases remaining between them. The CDR3 covers 14 residues. CDR1 is SGHNT, CDR2 YYREEE, per germline (reference sequence). The CDR3 sequence is CASSLVGGGAEAFF. The CDR3 DNA sequence: TGTGCCAGCAGCTTGGTCGGCGGTGGGGCTGAAGCTTTCTTT.

This clone was counted once. The chain uses TRBV4-2 and TRBJ2-7; D not certain. V lost 4 bases, J lost 0 bases, and 13 bases lay in between. There are 15 residues in the CDR3. Germline assignment: CDR1 LGHNA and CDR2 YNFKEQ. The CDR3 DNA follows: TGTGCCAGCAGCCCTATACGAGGAACCTCCTACGAGCAGTACTTC. Its protein product is CASSPIRGTSYEQYF.

The J gene is TRBJ1-1, the V gene TRBV6-5, with D perhaps matching TRBD1 (5 bases). Trimming stripped 0 bases from V and 6 bases from J, with 8 bases between. Germline V lookup: CDR1 MNHEY, CDR2 SVGAGI. The CDR3 is made up of 13 amino acids. CDR3 residues: CASSYSGPSEAFF. The CDR3 DNA follows: TGTGCCAGCAGTTACTCGGGACCGTCTGAAGCTTTCTTT.

The chain joins TRBV7-2 to TRBJ2-7; no clear D. CDR3 length equals 13 residues. CDR1 and CDR2 (germline): SGHTA, FQGNSA. V lost 6 bases, J lost 2 bases, and 11 bases lay in between. Here the CDR3 DNA reads TGTGCCAGCAGTCCCCCGGTGACCTACGAGCAGTACTTC. It is translated as CASSPPVTYEQYF.

The chain has TRBV18 and TRBJ1-1; D is unclear. With 1 base removed from V and 3 bases from J, the gap between germline ends came to 12 bases. Per germline, CDR1 KGHSH and CDR2 LQKENI. The CDR3 is 15 residues long. The DNA of the CDR3 is TGTGCCAGCTCACCACGGGAACAGAGGGACACTGAAGCTTTCTTT. Protein product: CASSPREQRDTEAFF.